A selection of T cell receptor beta chains follows, all from one sample in a study of blood T cell repertoires in COVID-19. Libraries were prepared by immunoSEQ multiplex PCR; TCRdb keeps only in-frame clonotypes and omits some of them. The repertoire holds about 110,000 clones, with 84% as singletons. Specimen: peripheral blood. The source is a human donor in a cohort sampled during active COVID-19. CDR3s include the opening cysteine and the closing phenylalanine or tryptophan. Fields, in order: D gene, CDR3 length, J gene, V gene, clone size, CDR3 protein, CDR3 DNA. The D gene is left open where the match is weak. For some rows the clone size is stated as once, few or many, or as a class when expanded; others skip it.

TRBD2 | 18 | TRBJ2-1 | TRBV2 | - | CANTQRTSGSPRADEQFF | TGTGCCAACACCCAGCGGACTAGCGGGAGCCCGCGGGCTGATGAGCAGTTCTTC
- | 16 | TRBJ1-1 | TRBV18 | - | CASSPPYGGMNTEAFF | TGTGCCAGCTCACCACCCTACGGGGGGATGAACACTGAAGCTTTCTTT
- | 15 | TRBJ2-2 | TRBV5-4 | - | CASSSWASLTRELFF | TGTGCCAGCAGCTCCTGGGCGTCACTGACGAGGGAGCTGTTTTTT
- | 14 | TRBJ2-7 | TRBV28 | - | CASSRPPRSYEQYF | TGTGCCAGCAGTAGACCGCCGCGGAGCTACGAGCAGTACTTC
- | 14 | TRBJ1-6 | TRBV6-6 | - | CASSYSGTNSPLHF | TGTGCCAGCAGTTACTCTGGCACGAATTCACCCCTCCACTTT
- | 12 | TRBJ2-7 | TRBV6-6 | - | CASISGAGEQYF | TGTGCCAGCATATCAGGGGCGGGCGAGCAGTACTTC
TRBD1 | 14 | TRBJ2-7 | TRBV7-2 | - | CASSAGTGSYEQYF | TGTGCCAGCAGCGCCGGGACAGGGTCCTACGAGCAGTACTTC
- | 14 | TRBJ2-3 | TRBV9 | - | CASSASGFTDTQYF | TGTGCCAGCAGCGCCTCAGGATTCACAGATACGCAGTATTTT
- | 15 | TRBJ1-2 | TRBV15 | - | CATSRDLDINYGYTF | TGTGCCACCAGCAGAGATCTGGACATTAACTATGGCTACACCTTC
TRBD1 | 14 | TRBJ2-7 | TRBV7-6 | once | CASSLGQGEVEQYF | TGTGCCAGCAGCCTCGGACAGGGGGAAGTCGAGCAGTACTTC
- | 17 | TRBJ2-1 | TRBV4-2 | few | CASSQGSRGSSYNEQFF | TGTGCCAGCAGCCAAGGTAGTAGGGGGTCATCCTACAATGAGCAGTTCTTC
TRBD1 | 14 | TRBJ2-3 | TRBV18 | - | CASSRTGGTDTQYF | TGTGCCAGCTCACGAACAGGGGGCACAGATACGCAGTATTTT
TRBD2 | 15 | TRBJ2-1 | TRBV19 | once | CASRSRGGSRHEQFF | TGTGCCAGTAGATCAAGGGGCGGGAGCCGACATGAGCAGTTCTTC
- | 16 | TRBJ2-5 | TRBV5-1 | - | CASSRRQTLYQETQYF | TGCGCCAGCAGCCGGAGACAGACCTTGTACCAAGAGACCCAGTACTTC
- | 14 | TRBJ1-3 | TRBV19 | - | CASTLGTRGNTIYF | TGTGCCAGTACTTTGGGGACTCGGGGAAACACCATATATTTT
TRBD2 | 15 | TRBJ2-3 | TRBV5-1 | - | CASSPSGTSSNTQYF | TGCGCCAGCAGCCCCTCCGGGACTAGCTCCAATACGCAGTATTTT
TRBD1 | 14 | TRBJ1-2 | TRBV6-5 | - | CASRADRGYYGYTF | TGTGCCAGCAGGGCCGACAGGGGATACTATGGCTACACCTTC
- | 14 | TRBJ2-3 | TRBV25-1 | - | CASSESLVQDTQYF | TGTGCCAGCAGTGAATCCCTAGTGCAAGATACGCAGTATTTT
TRBD1 | 14 | TRBJ1-1 | TRBV10-3 | - | CAIRGQGLSPEAFF | TGTGCCATCCGCGGACAGGGATTATCGCCCGAAGCTTTCTTT
- | 17 | TRBJ1-5 | TRBV18 | - | CASSPEQKNMGNQPQHF | TGTGCCAGCTCACCCGAACAAAAGAACATGGGCAATCAGCCCCAGCATTTT
- | 13 | TRBJ2-5 | TRBV7-3 | - | CASSSRAQETQYF | TGTGCCAGCAGCTCCCGCGCCCAAGAGACCCAGTACTTC
- | 15 | TRBJ2-2 | TRBV3-1/TRBV3-2 | - | CASSPQGSVIGELFF | TGTGCCAGCAGCCCACAGGGAAGTGTAATCGGGGAGCTGTTTTTT
- | 16 | TRBJ2-5 | TRBV9 | - | CASSVASRLGEETQYF | TGTGCCAGCAGCGTAGCGAGCAGGTTGGGAGAAGAGACCCAGTACTTC
TRBD2 | 20 | TRBJ2-1 | TRBV29-1 | - | CSVEDWALRAGENSYNEQFF | TGCAGCGTTGAAGATTGGGCCCTGAGGGCGGGAGAGAACTCCTACAATGAGCAGTTCTTC
- | 14 | TRBJ1-1 | TRBV18 | once | CASSPSVVGTEAFF | TGTGCCAGCTCACCATCGGTGGTCGGGACTGAAGCTTTCTTT
- | 13 | TRBJ2-1 | TRBV9 | - | CASSPLARNEQFF | TGTGCCAGCAGCCCCCTAGCTCGCAATGAGCAGTTCTTC
TRBD1 | 15 | TRBJ1-1 | TRBV27 | few | CASSPPQTGRTEAFF | TGTGCCAGCAGTCCCCCCCAGACAGGGAGAACTGAAGCTTTCTTT
TRBD2 | 18 | TRBJ2-5 | TRBV7-9 | - | CASRGNLGLAGDQETQYF | TGTGCCAGCAGAGGGAATCTAGGACTAGCGGGTGACCAAGAGACCCAGTACTTC
TRBD1 | 16 | TRBJ2-5 | TRBV6-6 | - | CASSSPGGEGGETQYF | TGTGCCAGCAGTTCCCCAGGGGGAGAAGGAGGAGAGACCCAGTACTTC
TRBD2 | 20 | TRBJ2-1 | TRBV4-1 | - | CASSQDRSPRGRNSYNEQFF | TGCGCCAGCAGCCAAGATCGAAGTCCGCGCGGGAGGAACTCCTACAATGAGCAGTTCTTC
- | 18 | TRBJ1-3 | TRBV10-3 | - | CAISDPQGAAGAGNTIYF | TGTGCCATCAGTGACCCACAGGGTGCCGCCGGCGCTGGAAACACCATATATTTT
- | 14 | TRBJ1-4 | TRBV28 | - | CASSLRQGNEKLFF | TGTGCCAGCAGTTTAAGGCAGGGTAATGAAAAACTGTTTTTT
TRBD1 | 15 | TRBJ1-1 | TRBV16 | - | CASSQKDRVNTEAFF | TGTGCCAGCAGCCAAAAAGACAGGGTGAACACTGAAGCTTTCTTT
TRBD1 | 16 | TRBJ2-2 | TRBV5-1 | - | CASSVGQASNTGELFF | TGCGCCAGCAGCGTGGGACAGGCTTCGAACACCGGGGAGCTGTTTTTT
- | 17 | TRBJ2-4 | TRBV28 | - | CASSLAGNGIGKNIQYF | TGTGCCAGCAGTTTGGCAGGGAATGGGATCGGCAAAAACATTCAGTACTTC
TRBD1 | 14 | TRBJ2-2 | TRBV27 | - | CASRALRGTGELFF | TGTGCCAGCAGGGCACTCAGGGGGACCGGGGAGCTGTTTTTT
TRBD1 | 15 | TRBJ2-2 | TRBV19 | - | CASSLGTGGSGELFF | TGTGCCAGTAGTTTGGGGACAGGGGGTTCCGGGGAGCTGTTTTTT
TRBD2 | 17 | TRBJ2-1 | TRBV7-9 | few | CASSPATSSGRNNEQFF | TGTGCCAGCAGCCCAGCCACCTCTAGCGGAAGGAACAATGAGCAGTTCTTC
- | 14 | TRBJ2-7 | TRBV27 | - | CASSLSRGVGEQYF | TGTGCCAGCAGTTTATCCAGGGGGGTAGGCGAGCAGTACTTC
TRBD1 | 14 | TRBJ1-1 | TRBV18 | - | CASSPNRGPTEAFF | TGTGCCAGCTCACCGAACAGGGGTCCCACTGAAGCTTTCTTT
TRBD1 | 15 | TRBJ1-1 | TRBV5-1 | - | CASSRDGTVNTEAFF | TGCGCCAGCAGCCGCGATGGGACAGTAAACACTGAAGCTTTCTTT
TRBD2 | 14 | TRBJ2-7 | TRBV9 | few | CASSVSSGSYEQYF | TGTGCCAGCAGCGTTTCTAGCGGGTCCTACGAGCAGTACTTC
- | 14 | TRBJ2-5 | TRBV5-1 | - | CASSLLGGQETQYF | TGCGCCAGCAGCTTACTGGGGGGTCAAGAGACCCAGTACTTC
TRBD1 | 14 | TRBJ1-5 | TRBV6-5 | once | CASSHRGRNQPQHF | TGTGCCAGCAGCCACAGGGGGCGCAATCAGCCCCAGCATTTT
TRBD1 | 16 | TRBJ1-3 | TRBV7-3 | few | CASSPNLPGQGSTIYF | TGTGCCAGCAGCCCGAACCTTCCTGGACAGGGGAGCACCATATATTTT
- | 13 | TRBJ2-1 | TRBV7-9 | - | CASSRGGVTEQFF | TGTGCCAGCAGCCGGGGCGGGGTGACTGAGCAGTTCTTC
- | 14 | TRBJ2-7 | TRBV27 | - | CASSFSQGSYEQYF | TGTGCCAGCAGTTTCAGTCAGGGATCCTACGAGCAGTACTTC
- | 14 | TRBJ1-3 | TRBV28 | many | CASSPSGSGNTIYF | TGTGCCAGCAGTCCCAGCGGTTCTGGAAACACCATATATTTT
TRBD1 | 16 | TRBJ1-2 | TRBV6-1 | - | CASSEVGTGKNYGYTF | TGTGCCAGCAGTGAAGTAGGGACAGGGAAGAACTATGGCTACACCTTC
TRBD1 | 12 | TRBJ1-3 | TRBV2 | - | CASTGQGSTIYF | TGTGCCAGCACCGGACAGGGTAGCACCATATATTTT
- | 15 | TRBJ2-6 | TRBV9 | - | CASTNPRAGANVLTF | TGTGCCAGCACCAACCCTCGGGCTGGGGCCAACGTCCTGACTTTC